The 15 T cell receptor beta chains below all came from one sample that was sequenced in a study of shared clonotypes between healthy human individuals (dated by TCRdb to about 2020). Libraries were prepared through the immunoSEQ multiplex PCR assay. This immuneACCESS table, as held by TCRdb, lists in-frame sequences with V and J called but not all clones. Of the missing ones, under half trace to an unresolved V gene in checked studies; the others have no known cause. For this sample the table gives 1,400,000 or so clones, of which 98% to 99% were detected only once. About 0.35% of the sample lies in the top ten. The material sequenced was naive CD4+ T cells sorted from blood. The label giving this sample's cell subset or site can be read as: CD45RA+ positively selected. The source is a man younger than 40 in good health.

The gene calls are TRBV5-6 and TRBJ2-7, with D unclear. This CDR3 is built from 14 residues. Per the germline V gene, CDR1 is SGHDT and CDR2 is YYEEEE. V was pared by 0 bases and J by 2 bases, with 9 bases between. The CDR3 is CASSLDQSAYEQYF. CDR3 bases: TGTGCCAGCAGCTTGGACCAGTCAGCCTACGAGCAGTACTTC.

This chain uses TRBV9 with TRBJ2-7, with a weak D call TRBD2 (6 bases). The CDR3 has 16 amino acids. Per the germline V gene, CDR1 is SGDLS and CDR2 is YYNGEE. V was shortened by 0 bases and J by 2 bases, with 15 bases between the two germline ends. CDR3 loop: CASSVGFWDSTYEQYF. The CDR3, as DNA: TGTGCCAGCAGCGTAGGGTTTTGGGACTCAACCTACGAGCAGTACTTC.

The genes are TRBV9 and TRBJ2-3; 10 nucleotides agree with TRBD2. The CDR3 loop spans 15 amino acids. Trimming at V came to 3 bases and at J to 5 bases, leaving 6 bases not matched to a gene. Germline V lookup: CDR1 SGDLS, CDR2 YYNGEE. This CDR3 reads CASSARTSGRDTQYF. Here the CDR3 DNA reads TGTGCCAGCAGCGCTCGGACTAGCGGCAGAGATACGCAGTATTTT.

The gene calls are TRBV7-9 and TRBJ2-7; 10 bases are a match to TRBD2. V was clipped by 1 base and J by 1 base; unmatched bases: 1. This CDR3 is built from 15 residues. CDR1 is SEHNR, CDR2 FQNEAQ, per germline (reference sequence). CDR3 sequence: CASSLGAGGSYEQYF. Here the CDR3 DNA reads TGTGCCAGCAGCTTAGGAGCGGGAGGGTCCTACGAGCAGTACTTC.

Here the CDR3 reads CASSPVGGDEKLFF. The CDR3, as DNA: TGTGCCAGCAGTCCTGTAGGGGGAGACGAAAAACTGTTTTTT. The chain uses TRBV27 and TRBJ1-4, with a possible D match to TRBD1 (6 bases). This CDR3 has 14 amino acids. V lost 5 bases and J 8 bases, leaving 15 bases between the germline ends. Germline lookup yields CDR1 MNHEY and CDR2 SMNVEV (reference sequence). Based on the CDR3 plus reference TRBV27 and TRBJ1-4, the full variable domain is EAQVTQNPRYLITVTGKKLTVTCSQNMNHEYMSWYRQDPGLGLRQIYYSMNVEVTDKGDVPEGYKVSRKEKRNFPLILESPSPNQTSLYFCASSPVGGDEKLFFGSGTQLSVL.

The chain carries TRBV5-6 and TRBJ2-1; 10 bases are a match to TRBD1. Germline assignment: CDR1 SGHDT and CDR2 YYEEEE. The length of the CDR3 is 16 residues. V shed 3 bases and J 2 bases; nucleotides not matched to a gene: 5. The CDR3 protein is CASSSTGTGAYNEQFF. CDR3 nucleotides: TGTGCCAGCAGCTCGACCGGGACAGGGGCCTACAATGAGCAGTTCTTC.

This clone was counted a single time. The J gene is TRBJ2-1, the V gene TRBV4-3; 7 bases are a match to TRBD2. CDR1 LGHNA and CDR2 YSLEER come from the germline V gene. This CDR3 has 13 residues. V dropped 0 bases and J dropped 9; count of bases not matched to a gene: 2. CDR3: CASSQESGGEQFF. CDR3 DNA sequence: TGCGCCAGCAGCCAAGAGTCGGGGGGTGAGCAGTTCTTC.

CDR3 nucleotide sequence: TGTGCCAGCAGCTTAGGGTCCCTAGATCCCGATACGCAGTATTTT. Amino acid sequence: CASSLGSLDPDTQYF. The chain couples TRBV7-9 to TRBJ2-3; D is undetermined. The germline V and J ends were trimmed by 1 base and 6 bases, with 14 bases remaining between them. The germline V gene encodes CDR1 SEHNR and CDR2 FQNEAQ (reference sequence). The CDR3 has 15 amino acids. Complete variable domain (other parts from reference TRBV7-9 and TRBJ2-3): DTGVSQNPRHKITKRGQNVTFRCDPISEHNRLYWYRQTLGQGPEFLTYFQNEAQLEKSRLLSDRFSAERPKGSFSTLEIQRTEQGDSAMYLCASSLGSLDPDTQYFGPGTRLTVL.

The chain recombines TRBV10-3 with TRBJ2-2; D gene ambiguous. Germline lookup yields CDR1 ENHRY and CDR2 SYGVKD. V lost 4 bases, J lost 4 bases, and 7 bases lay in between. The CDR3 spans 13 residues. Here the CDR3 reads CAISGVPTGELFF. CDR3 coding DNA: TGTGCCATCAGTGGGGTTCCCACCGGGGAGCTGTTTTTT.

The chain combines TRBV6-5 with TRBJ2-1; 15 nucleotides line up with TRBD2. The germline CDR1 and CDR2 sequences are MNHEY and SVGAGI. V lost 5 bases and J lost 7; bases outside the gene matches: 3. CDR3 size: 15 residues. The chain's CDR3 is CASSTGTSGRNEQFF. CDR3 sequence (DNA): TGTGCCAGCAGTACCGGGACTAGCGGGAGGAATGAGCAGTTCTTC.

Turning to this clone: The sample contains more than one DNA sequence encoding this CDR3. The chain has TRBV7-9 and TRBJ2-3; D gene unclear. Trimming removed 5 bases from V and 4 bases from J, with 7 bases in between. The CDR3 covers 12 residues. CDR1 and CDR2 from the germline V gene are SEHNR and FQNEAQ (reference sequence). CDR3 sequence reads: CASSPEADTQYF. DNA of the CDR3: TGTGCCAGCAGCCCCGAGGCAGATACGCAGTATTTT.

The chain combines TRBV10-3 with TRBJ1-1; TRBD1 might be the D (5 bases). This CDR3 comprises 14 residues. V was shortened by 4 bases and J by 3 bases, with 12 bases between the two germline ends. Germline values: CDR1 ENHRY, CDR2 SYGVKD. The CDR3: CAISVETAHTEAFF. The CDR3 DNA is TGTGCCATCAGTGTAGAGACAGCTCACACTGAAGCTTTCTTT.

This chain joins TRBV6-5 and TRBJ1-4; D is uncertain. This CDR3 comprises 14 residues. The ends were cut back, 6 bases at V and 2 bases at J, with 10 bases in the middle. Per the germline V gene, CDR1 is MNHEY and CDR2 is SVGAGI. CDR3 protein: CASRTGNTNEKLFF. The CDR3 nucleotides are TGTGCCAGCAGGACGGGGAACACTAATGAAAAACTGTTTTTT.

The chain links TRBV5-6 to TRBJ2-3, with D possibly being TRBD1 (5 bases). Trimming removed 2 bases from V and 2 bases from J, with 18 bases in between. The CDR3 is made up of 17 amino acids. Germline lookup yields CDR1 SGHDT and CDR2 YYEEEE. DNA for the CDR3: TGTGCCAGCAGCTTACTCGCCGACAGTAGATTCACAGATACGCAGTATTTT. Translating gives CASSLLADSRFTDTQYF.

The chain employs TRBV5-1 and TRBJ2-7; 7 bases align to TRBD2. This CDR3 has 16 residues. V dropped 3 bases and J dropped 1; count of bases not matched to a gene: 10. CDR1 is SGHRS, CDR2 YFSETQ, per germline. CDR3 sequence reads: CASSSTSGTTSYEQYF. CDR3 bases: TGCGCCAGCAGCTCCACCTCCGGGACTACATCCTACGAGCAGTACTTC.